This entry lists 17 T cell receptor beta chains sequenced from one sample in a study of regulatory T cells in long-lasting Graves disease. Documented time point: newly diagnosed GD, antithyroid drugs for less than 3 months. There was RNA extracted from PBMCs, and the TCR library was made from it. CDR3 regions were amplified by Arm-PCR using iRepertoire HTBI primers to build TCR beta libraries. Each CDR3 protein is one row after TCRdb ran MiXCR on the multiplex PCR reads. The sample has 400,000 to 500,000 distinct CDR3 sequences; 14% to 15% are singletons. This sample also belongs to another study, concerning T cells in Graves' hyperthyroidism and ophthalmopathy.

This sample comprised peripheral blood mononuclear cells (PBMCs), obtained at new diagnosis, from a patient treated with antithyroid drugs. The receptors were gathered from a woman aged 25 to 39 with Graves disease.

This clonotype came up many times. J is TRBJ2-7 and V is TRBV18; D might be TRBD1 (6 bases). CDR3 size: 14 residues. V was pared by 2 bases and J by 7 bases, with 15 bases between. Germline V gives CDR1 KGHSH, CDR2 LQKENI. CDR3 sequence: CASSPSPTGREQYF. In nucleotides, the CDR3 is TGTGCCAGCTCACCATCTCCAACAGGGCGGGAGCAGTACTTC.

DNA for the CDR3: TGTGCCAGCAGTTTTCGGACAGGGGCCTACGAGCAGTACTTC. Amino acid sequence: CASSFRTGAYEQYF. The gene calls are TRBV12-3 or TRBV12-4 and TRBJ2-7; the match to TRBD1 covers 9 bases. The CDR3 sequence is 14 residues long. With 3 bases clipped from V and 2 bases from J, the junction kept 2 bases outside the gene matches.

This chain uses TRBV7-9 with TRBJ1-1; D is ambiguous. V lost 4 bases and J lost 1, with 10 bases in between. This CDR3 comprises 14 residues. In germline, CDR1 is SEHNR, CDR2 FQNEAQ (reference sequence). CDR3 amino acids: CASSSPLSNTEAFF. The CDR3 region has the DNA TGTGCCAGCAGCTCCCCTCTGTCGAACACTGAAGCTTTCTTT.

A note on this clonotype: A much more abundant neighbour one base away suggests this may be a read error. J is TRBJ2-7 and V is TRBV29-1, with 9 bases aligning to TRBD2. Germline V gene lookup returns CDR1 SQVTM and CDR2 ANQGSEA. This CDR3 has 15 residues. The CDR3 DNA sequence: TGCAGCGTCGAGAAGACTAGCGGAAGCTCCTACGGGCAGTACTTC. Translation: CSVEKTSGSSYGQYF.

There are many counts of this clonotype. The V call is TRBV30, the J call TRBJ1-3; possibly TRBD1 for D (6 bases). The germline V gene encodes CDR1 GTSNPN and CDR2 SVGIG (reference sequence). The CDR3 sequence is 16 residues long. Trimming shortened V by 0 bases and J by 0 bases, and 12 bases separated the two germline ends. The CDR3 loop reads CAWSVIGQRSGNTIYF. The CDR3 DNA reads as TGTGCCTGGAGTGTGATTGGACAGCGCTCTGGAAACACCATATATTTT.

This clonotype was counted many times. The chain joins TRBV20-1 to TRBJ1-1; 7 bases agree with TRBD1. V lost 2 bases and J lost 4; bases outside the gene matches: 7. The CDR3 is 14 amino acids. The germline CDR1 and CDR2 sequences are DFQATT and SNEGSKA (reference sequence). Written as DNA, the CDR3 is TGCAGTGCTAGACAGGGGGGTCCGGGCACTGAAGCTTTCTTT. This translates into CSARQGGPGTEAFF.

This clonotype occurred a few times. CDR3 in amino acids: CASSQDRDSNSPLHF. The CDR3 nucleotides are TGTGCCAGCAGCCAAGATCGAGATTCTAATTCACCCCTCCACTTT. The genes are TRBV4-2 and TRBJ1-6, with no clear D. The CDR3 has 15 amino acids. V lost 0 bases and J 6 bases, leaving 9 bases between the germline ends. CDR1 and CDR2 from the germline V gene are LGHNA and YNFKEQ.

This clonotype has ten or more counts. This sequence joins TRBV2 and TRBJ1-5; TRBD1 matches at 11 bases. Trimming cost V 5 bases and J 5 bases; bases outside gene matches: 8. CDR1 is SNHLY, CDR2 FYNNEI, per germline. This CDR3 has 16 amino acids. CDR3 loop: CASSLDRGRLDQPQHF. The CDR3, as DNA: TGTGCCAGCAGTTTGGACAGGGGGCGGTTGGATCAGCCCCAGCATTTT.

This clonotype was observed at least ten times. The rearrangement links TRBV11-3 to TRBJ2-5; D not certain. Germline V gives CDR1 SGHNT, CDR2 YENEEA. The CDR3 is made up of 15 amino acids. Trimming took off 5 bases at V and 0 bases at J, with 13 bases between the two ends. The CDR3 here is CASSPSPADQETQYF. In nucleotides, the CDR3 is TGTGCCAGCAGCCCCTCTCCGGCGGACCAAGAGACCCAGTACTTC.

This clonotype was observed many times. The gene calls are TRBV2 and TRBJ2-7; D could derive from TRBD1 or TRBD2 (5 bases each). Trimming removed 7 bases at V and 0 bases at J, with 13 bases between. The CDR3 spans 14 residues. Germline V gene lookup returns CDR1 SNHLY and CDR2 FYNNEI. As DNA, the CDR3 is TGTGCCAGCAATTACCGGGACCACTCCTACGAGCAGTACTTC. Encoded protein: CASNYRDHSYEQYF.

The chain couples TRBV7-9 to TRBJ2-7; 9 nucleotides match TRBD2. The V segment lost 2 bases and the J segment 7 bases; nucleotides outside the gene matches: 9. The CDR3 has 15 amino acids. Germline-derived CDR1 and CDR2 are SEHNR and FQNEAQ (reference sequence). The DNA of the CDR3 is TGTGCCAGCAGCTTACCGGCGGGAGGGCCTGGGGAGCAGTACTTC. This gives the protein CASSLPAGGPGEQYF.

The chain recombines TRBV28 with TRBJ2-2; tentative D call: TRBD2 (5 bases). V was pared by 1 base and J by 7 bases, with 13 bases between. Germline loops: CDR1 MDHEN, CDR2 SYDVKM. The CDR3 length is 15 residues. The CDR3 loop is CASSLFRGMGGELFF. The CDR3 DNA reads TGTGCCAGCAGTTTATTCCGGGGAATGGGCGGGGAGCTGTTTTTT.

This clonotype was recorded at least ten times. The CDR3 region is CASQNYGRRNTEAFF. CDR3 in DNA: TGTGCCAGCCAGAACTACGGGAGGAGAAACACTGAAGCTTTCTTT. V gene TRBV28 combines with J gene TRBJ1-1; D is undetermined. Germline V lookup: CDR1 MDHEN, CDR2 SYDVKM. The V end lost 8 bases, the J end lost 2 bases, and 18 bases lay between the germline ends. CDR3 length: 15 amino acids.

This clonotype was seen only a few times. The rearrangement uses TRBV27 and TRBJ2-1; perhaps TRBD2 as D (6 bases). The germline gives CDR1 MNHEY, CDR2 SMNVEV (reference sequence). V was trimmed by 5 bases and J by 6 bases, leaving 17 bases between them. The CDR3 runs 15 residues. CDR3 region: CASSLNPTSSNEQFF. The CDR3 bases are TGTGCCAGCAGTCTCAACCCGACTAGTTCCAATGAGCAGTTCTTC.

This clonotype occurred a few times. The V and J genes are TRBV5-1 and TRBJ2-1; D remains ambiguous. Germline V gives CDR1 SGHRS, CDR2 YFSETQ. The CDR3 spans 16 residues. The V and J ends lost 4 bases and 5 bases respectively, with 19 bases between them. The CDR3 coding sequence is TGCGCCAGCAGCCCCGAAGGGCCGATGCGTGACAATGAGCAGTTCTTC. This gives the protein CASSPEGPMRDNEQFF.

The chain links TRBV19 to TRBJ1-5; 8 nucleotides line up with TRBD1. The CDR3 runs to 15 residues. From germline, CDR1 is LNHDA and CDR2 SQIVND (reference sequence). The V gene end was trimmed by 5 bases and the J gene end by 1 base; junction bases not matched to a gene: 4. CDR3 nucleotide sequence: TGTGCCAGTAGTGCTGGGGACAGGAGCAATCAGCCCCAGCATTTT. Translated, it gives CASSAGDRSNQPQHF.

Many counts were recorded for this clonotype. The chain is built from TRBV29-1 and TRBJ1-5; D remains ambiguous. The V end was cut by 6 bases, the J end by 2 bases, with 14 bases between. CDR1 and CDR2 (germline): SQVTM, ANQGSEA. The CDR3 extends over 14 amino acids. The CDR3 sequence is CSVVFGVGNQPQHF. The CDR3 DNA reads TGCAGCGTGGTTTTCGGAGTGGGCAATCAGCCCCAGCATTTT.